Presented here are 19 T cell receptor beta chains from one specimen sequenced in a study of OX40 agonist ivuxolimab in advanced cancers. Measured with immunoSEQ multiplex PCR; TCRdb has only the in-frame clones, and not every one. The sample holds under 100,000 clones, around 78% seen once. The sequencing used CD4+ or CD8+ T cells sorted from blood, collected in a trial of the OX40 agonist ivuxolimab. Receptors originate from an adult with an advanced solid tumor such as melanoma, head and neck, liver or kidney cancer.

The chain couples TRBV18 to TRBJ2-2; 8 bases fit TRBD1. The CDR3 has 16 amino acids. The trim removed 3 bases at V and 5 bases at J, leaving 8 bases unmatched. Germline CDR1 and CDR2: KGHSH and LQKENI. CDR3 in amino acids: CASSPDVTGGTGELFF. The CDR3 coding sequence is TGTGCCAGCTCACCTGACGTCACAGGGGGTACCGGGGAGCTGTTTTTT.

This clone was counted a single time. The chain recombines TRBV10-3 with TRBJ2-2; weak D call: TRBD1 (6 bases). This CDR3 has 14 residues. The V gene lost 6 bases and the J gene lost 6 bases, with 14 bases spanning the gap. Germline V CDR1 and CDR2: ENHRY, SYGVKD. In DNA form, the CDR3 reads TGTGCCATCAGAAGACAGGAAACCGCCGGGGAGCTGTTTTTT. Its translation is CAIRRQETAGELFF.

CDR3 sequence (DNA): TGTGCCAGCAGCTTGGTCCCCAGGGATGTAAACACCATATATTTT. Amino acids: CASSLVPRDVNTIYF. The chain carries TRBV5-5 and TRBJ1-3, with TRBD1 as a possible D gene (5 bases). This CDR3 contains 15 residues. Trimming took off 0 bases at V and 6 bases at J, with 13 bases between the two ends. Germline CDR1 SGHKS, CDR2 YYEKEE (reference sequence).

The chain recombines TRBV14 with TRBJ1-6, with TRBD1 as a possible D gene (5 bases). V was trimmed by 3 bases and J by 5 bases, leaving 8 bases between them. The CDR3 totals 14 residues. Germline values: CDR1 SGHDN, CDR2 FVKESK. CDR3 region: CASSQGRDNSPLHF. CDR3 nucleotides: TGTGCCAGCAGCCAGGGACGGGATAATTCACCCCTCCACTTT.

This clone was seen a few times. This chain joins TRBV27 and TRBJ2-1; the match to TRBD2 covers 11 bases. Germline lookup yields CDR1 MNHEY and CDR2 SMNVEV (reference sequence). The CDR3 sequence is 14 residues long. V trimming: 4 bases; J trimming: 8 bases; junction bases outside the gene matches: 4. This chain's CDR3 is CASSSIAGGDEQFF. CDR3 bases: TGTGCCAGCAGTTCTATAGCGGGGGGGGATGAGCAGTTCTTC.

The chain joins TRBV5-6 to TRBJ2-5, with D hard to call. This CDR3 is built from 14 residues. CDR1 and CDR2 from the germline V gene are SGHDT and YYEEEE. V lost 4 bases and J lost 5, with 15 bases in between. In nucleotides, the CDR3 is TGTGCCAGCAGCCCCCCCGGCGGTATGGAGACCCAGTACTTC. It specifies CASSPPGGMETQYF.

V usage is TRBV5-8 and J usage is TRBJ2-2; TRBD1 matches 8 bases. Germline CDR1 is SGHTS and CDR2 is YDEGEE. The CDR3 is 14 residues long. J was trimmed by 6 bases and V by 5 bases; bases with no gene match: 6. The chain's CDR3 is CASSHQGAAGELFF. The DNA for the CDR3 is TGTGCCAGCAGTCATCAGGGGGCGGCCGGGGAGCTGTTTTTT.

This chain uses TRBV5-6 with TRBJ1-2; 8 nucleotides align to TRBD1. J gave up 4 bases and V 4 bases, and 3 bases lay outside the gene matches. The CDR3 loop spans 13 amino acids. Germline CDR1 SGHDT, CDR2 YYEEEE. The CDR3 nucleotides read TGTGCCAGCAGCCAGACAGGGGCCTATGGCTACACCTTC. It translates to CASSQTGAYGYTF.

This sequence joins TRBV5-6 and TRBJ1-1; D gene uncertain. The ends were cut back, 1 base at V and 8 bases at J, with 9 bases in the middle. Looked up from germline, CDR1 is SGHDT and CDR2 is YYEEEE. There are 12 residues in the CDR3. The CDR3 sequence is CASSLRFAEAFF. CDR3 nucleotides: TGTGCCAGCAGCTTGAGGTTTGCCGAAGCTTTCTTT.

This clone was detected only once. This sequence joins TRBV7-9 and TRBJ2-2; maybe TRBD1 (6 bases). Germline-derived CDR1 and CDR2 are SEHNR and FQNEAQ (reference sequence). V was cut by 8 bases and J by 3 bases, with 13 bases left in between. The CDR3 runs 14 residues. DNA for the CDR3: TGTGCCAGCCTCTCAGGGGTGGACACCGGGGAGCTGTTTTTT. It specifies CASLSGVDTGELFF.

The V call is TRBV7-9, the J call TRBJ1-1; D ambiguous. V was clipped by 2 bases and J by 9 bases, with 10 bases between them. The CDR3 spans 12 residues. The V gene's germline CDR1 is SEHNR and CDR2 FQNEAQ (reference sequence). CDR3 loop: CASSLQQSQAFF. DNA for the CDR3: TGTGCCAGCAGCTTACAACAGTCCCAAGCTTTCTTT.

J is TRBJ1-1 and V is TRBV7-9, with D unresolved. Trimming removed 0 bases at V and 5 bases at J, with 10 bases between. Germline V gene lookup returns CDR1 SEHNR and CDR2 FQNEAQ (reference sequence). The CDR3 runs 14 residues. The CDR3 nucleotides read TGTGCCAGCAGCTTAGCCAGCCCGGGGACTGAAGCTTTCTTT. This encodes CASSLASPGTEAFF.

This chain links TRBV19 with TRBJ2-5; possible D gene TRBD2, 6 bases. CDR3 length: 14 amino acids. Germline-derived CDR1 and CDR2 are LNHDA and SQIVND (reference sequence). V lost 6 bases to trimming and J lost 5 bases, with 16 bases between them. The CDR3 DNA reads TGTGCCAGTAGCCAAGGACCTCGGGGGGAGACCCAGTACTTC. The encoded protein is CASSQGPRGETQYF.

The V call is TRBV11-2, the J call TRBJ1-1; 7 bases agree with TRBD1. Unmatched junction bases numbered 4, after V lost 3 bases and J lost 3 bases. This CDR3 contains 14 residues. CDR1 SGHAT and CDR2 FQNNGV come from the germline V gene. In DNA form, the CDR3 reads TGTGCCAGCAGCTTGACAGGGAGAGACACTGAAGCTTTCTTT. This codes for CASSLTGRDTEAFF.

The chain has TRBV6-5 and TRBJ1-6; the match to TRBD1 covers 9 bases. V dropped 6 bases and J dropped 5; count of bases not matched to a gene: 2. The CDR3 totals 14 residues. Germline assignment: CDR1 MNHEY and CDR2 SVGAGI. The CDR3 sequence: CASRTGGNNSPLHF. The CDR3 nucleotides are TGTGCCAGCAGAACAGGGGGCAATAATTCACCCCTCCACTTT.

V gene TRBV27 combines with J gene TRBJ1-2; 7 bases line up with TRBD1. Unmatched junction bases numbered 6, after V lost 0 bases and J lost 8 bases. CDR3 length equals 14 residues. CDR1 is MNHEY, CDR2 SMNVEV, per germline (reference sequence). DNA of the CDR3: TGTGCCAGCAGTTTATCTACAGGGGACCGAGGCTACACCTTC. Its translation: CASSLSTGDRGYTF.

The chain carries TRBV5-1 and TRBJ1-2, with D perhaps matching TRBD1 (5 bases). Germline V gene data show CDR1 as SGHRS and CDR2 as YFSETQ. The CDR3 sequence is 15 residues long. Trimming stripped 0 bases from V and 8 bases from J, with 17 bases between. The CDR3 DNA sequence: TGCGCCAGCAGCTTGGCTCGGACAAGCTTGGGCGGCTACACCTTC. The encoded protein is CASSLARTSLGGYTF.

The V call is TRBV5-6, the J call TRBJ2-3; TRBD1 agrees at 7 bases. V was pared by 3 bases and J by 2 bases, with 6 bases of the junction left unmatched. Germline V gene data show CDR1 as SGHDT and CDR2 as YYEEEE. The CDR3 runs to 15 residues. CDR3 in DNA: TGTGCCAGCAGCTCCAGGACAGGAAACACAGATACGCAGTATTTT. Encoded protein: CASSSRTGNTDTQYF.

J is TRBJ2-5 and V is TRBV7-6, with 12 bases identical to TRBD2. V was pared by 7 bases and J by 5 bases, with 11 bases of the junction left unmatched. The germline V gene has CDR1 SGHVS and CDR2 FNYEAQ. The CDR3 is made up of 16 amino acids. This chain's CDR3 is CASTPTFLAGGETQYF. CDR3 DNA: TGTGCCAGCACCCCTACTTTTCTAGCGGGGGGGGAGACCCAGTACTTC. Together with reference TRBV7-6 and TRBJ2-5, the CDR3 gives the full variable domain: GAGVSQSPRYKVTKRGQDVALRCDPISGHVSLYWYRQALGQGPEFLTYFNYEAQQDKSGLPNDRFSAERPEGSISTLTIQRTEQRDSAMYRCASTPTFLAGGETQYFGPGTRLLVL.